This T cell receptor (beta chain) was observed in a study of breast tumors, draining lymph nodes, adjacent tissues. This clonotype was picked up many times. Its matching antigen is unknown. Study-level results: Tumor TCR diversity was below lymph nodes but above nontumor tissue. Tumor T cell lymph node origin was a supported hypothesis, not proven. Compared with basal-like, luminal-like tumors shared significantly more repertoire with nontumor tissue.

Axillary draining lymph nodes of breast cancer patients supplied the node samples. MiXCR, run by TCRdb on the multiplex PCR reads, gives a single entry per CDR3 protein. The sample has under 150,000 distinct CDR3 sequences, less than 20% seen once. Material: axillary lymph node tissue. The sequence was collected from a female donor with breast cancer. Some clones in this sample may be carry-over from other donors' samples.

CDR3 in DNA: TGTGCCAGTGGAGGGGGCGCGGGATACAGCGATCAGCCCCAGCATTTT. Translating it yields CASGGGAGYSDQPQHF. The V call is TRBV19, the J call TRBJ1-5, with 7 bases aligning to TRBD1. V lost 8 bases to trimming and J lost 5 bases; unmatched junction nucleotides: 15. CDR1 and CDR2 from the germline V gene are LNHDA and SQIVND (reference sequence). The CDR3 totals 16 residues.